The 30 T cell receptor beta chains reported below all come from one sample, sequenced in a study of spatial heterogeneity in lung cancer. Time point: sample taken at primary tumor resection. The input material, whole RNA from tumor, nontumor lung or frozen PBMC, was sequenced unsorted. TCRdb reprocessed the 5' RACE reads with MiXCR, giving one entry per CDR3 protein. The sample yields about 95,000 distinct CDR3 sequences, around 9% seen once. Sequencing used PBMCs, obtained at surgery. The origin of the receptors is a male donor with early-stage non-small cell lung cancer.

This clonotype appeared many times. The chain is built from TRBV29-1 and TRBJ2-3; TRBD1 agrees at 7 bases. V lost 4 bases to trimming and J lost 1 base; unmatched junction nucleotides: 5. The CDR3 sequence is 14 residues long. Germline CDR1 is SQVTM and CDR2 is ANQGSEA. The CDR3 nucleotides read TGCAGCGTTGTAAGGCAGGGGGGCACAGATACGCAGTATTTT. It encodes CSVVRQGGTDTQYF.

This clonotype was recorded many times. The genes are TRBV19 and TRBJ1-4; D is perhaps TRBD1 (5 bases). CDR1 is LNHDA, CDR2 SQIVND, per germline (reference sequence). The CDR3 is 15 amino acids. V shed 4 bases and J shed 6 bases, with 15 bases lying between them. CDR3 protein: CASSKGTGRHEKLFF. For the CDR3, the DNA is TGTGCCAGTAGTAAGGGGACTGGGCGGCATGAAAAACTGTTTTTT.

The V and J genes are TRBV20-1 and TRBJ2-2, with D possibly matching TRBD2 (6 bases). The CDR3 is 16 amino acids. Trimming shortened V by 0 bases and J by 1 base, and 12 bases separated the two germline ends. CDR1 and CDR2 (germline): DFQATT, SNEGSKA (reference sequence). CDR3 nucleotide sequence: TGCAGTGCTAGAGATGCCCCTAGCGAGAACACCGGGGAGCTGTTTTTT. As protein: CSARDAPSENTGELFF.

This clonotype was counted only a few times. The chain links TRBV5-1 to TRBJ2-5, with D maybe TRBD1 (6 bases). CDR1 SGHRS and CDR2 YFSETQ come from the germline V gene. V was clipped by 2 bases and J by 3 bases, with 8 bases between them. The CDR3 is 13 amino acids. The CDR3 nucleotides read TGCGCCAGCAGCTTACAGGGTGAAGAGACCCAGTACTTC. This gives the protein CASSLQGEETQYF.

CDR3 loop: CSARDRVNGELFF. CDR3 coding DNA: TGCAGTGCCCGTGACAGGGTGAACGGGGAGCTGTTTTTT. The rearrangement joins TRBV20-1 to TRBJ2-2; 7 bases are a match to TRBD1. After removal of 6 bases from V and 7 bases from J, the junction contained 8 bases not matched to a gene. This CDR3 is 13 amino acids long. CDR1 DFQATT and CDR2 SNEGSKA come from the germline V gene (reference sequence).

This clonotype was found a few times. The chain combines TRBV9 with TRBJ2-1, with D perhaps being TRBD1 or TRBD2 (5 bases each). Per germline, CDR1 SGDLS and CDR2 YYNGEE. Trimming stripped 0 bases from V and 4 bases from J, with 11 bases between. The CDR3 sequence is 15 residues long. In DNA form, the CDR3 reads TGTGCCAGCAGCGTAGCCGGGGACCCGTACAATGAGCAGTTCTTC. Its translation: CASSVAGDPYNEQFF.

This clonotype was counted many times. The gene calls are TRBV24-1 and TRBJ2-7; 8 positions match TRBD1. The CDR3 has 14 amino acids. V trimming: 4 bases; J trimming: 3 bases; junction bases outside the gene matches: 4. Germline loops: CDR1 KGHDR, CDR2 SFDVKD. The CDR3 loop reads CATSDPGTGYEQYF. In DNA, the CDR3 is TGTGCCACCAGTGACCCCGGGACAGGCTACGAGCAGTACTTC.

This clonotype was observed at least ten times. CDR3 amino acids: CASTGTVSYEQYF. The CDR3, as DNA: TGTGCCAGCACCGGGACTGTGAGTTACGAGCAGTACTTC. The genes are TRBV5-6 and TRBJ2-7; a weak D match, TRBD2 (6 bases). CDR3 size: 13 residues. Trimming stripped 6 bases from V and 4 bases from J, with 14 bases between. Per the germline V gene, CDR1 is SGHDT and CDR2 is YYEEEE.

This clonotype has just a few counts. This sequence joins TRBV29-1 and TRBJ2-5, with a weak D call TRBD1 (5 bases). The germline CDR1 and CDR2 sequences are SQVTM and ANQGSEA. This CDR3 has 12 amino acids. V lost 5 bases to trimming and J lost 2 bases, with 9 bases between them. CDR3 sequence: CSVSQGQETQYF. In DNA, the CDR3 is TGCAGCGTTTCCCAGGGTCAAGAGACCCAGTACTTC.

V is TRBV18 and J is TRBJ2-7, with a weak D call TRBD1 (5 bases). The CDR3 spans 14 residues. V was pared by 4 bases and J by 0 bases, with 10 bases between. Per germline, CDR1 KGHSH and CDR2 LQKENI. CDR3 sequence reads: CASSQGLFSYEQYF. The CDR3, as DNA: TGTGCCAGCTCACAGGGGCTCTTCTCCTACGAGCAGTACTTC.

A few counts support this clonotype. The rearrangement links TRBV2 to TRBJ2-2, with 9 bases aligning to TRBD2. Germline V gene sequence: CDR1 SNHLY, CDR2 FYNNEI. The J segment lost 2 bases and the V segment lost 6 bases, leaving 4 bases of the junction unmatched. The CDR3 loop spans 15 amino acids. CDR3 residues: CASRGSGRNTGELFF. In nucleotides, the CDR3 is TGTGCCAGCAGGGGTAGCGGGAGAAACACCGGGGAGCTGTTTTTT.

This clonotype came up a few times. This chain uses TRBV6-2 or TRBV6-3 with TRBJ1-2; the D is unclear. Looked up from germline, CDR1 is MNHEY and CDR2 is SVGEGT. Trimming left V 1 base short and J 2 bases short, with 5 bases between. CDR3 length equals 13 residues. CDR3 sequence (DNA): TGTGCCAGCAGTTACTTGGGGAACTATGGCTACACCTTC. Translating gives CASSYLGNYGYTF.

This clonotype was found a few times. The DNA of the CDR3 is TGCGCCAGCAGCTTGTTAGCGGGAGAGGGGGAGACCCAGTACTTC. Protein product: CASSLLAGEGETQYF. The chain links TRBV5-1 to TRBJ2-5; 9 bases align to TRBD2. From germline, CDR1 is SGHRS and CDR2 YFSETQ. With 1 base clipped from V and 5 bases from J, the junction kept 6 bases outside the gene matches. CDR3 length equals 15 residues.

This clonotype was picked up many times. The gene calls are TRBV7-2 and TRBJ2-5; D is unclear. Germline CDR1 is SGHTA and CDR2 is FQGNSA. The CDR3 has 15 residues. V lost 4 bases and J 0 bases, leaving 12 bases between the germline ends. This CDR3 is CASSSTVGYQETQYF. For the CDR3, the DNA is TGTGCCAGCAGCTCAACCGTGGGGTACCAAGAGACCCAGTACTTC. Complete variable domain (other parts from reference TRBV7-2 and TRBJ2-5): GAGVSQSPSNKVTEKGKDVELRCDPISGHTALYWYRQSLGQGLEFLIYFQGNSAPDKSGLPSDRFSAERTGGSVSTLTIQRTQQEDSAVYLCASSSTVGYQETQYFGPGTRLLVL.

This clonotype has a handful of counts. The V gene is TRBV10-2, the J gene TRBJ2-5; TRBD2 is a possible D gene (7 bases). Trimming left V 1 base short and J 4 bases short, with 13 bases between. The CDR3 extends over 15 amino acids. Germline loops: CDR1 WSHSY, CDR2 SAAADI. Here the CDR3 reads CASSEYRGAGETQYF. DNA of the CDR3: TGCGCCAGCAGTGAGTACCGGGGGGCCGGAGAGACCCAGTACTTC.

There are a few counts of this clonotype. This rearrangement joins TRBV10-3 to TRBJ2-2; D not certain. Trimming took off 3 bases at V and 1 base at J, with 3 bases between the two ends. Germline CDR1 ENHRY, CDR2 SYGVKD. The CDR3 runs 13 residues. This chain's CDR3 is CAISEMNTGELFF. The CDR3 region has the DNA TGTGCCATCAGTGAAATGAACACCGGGGAGCTGTTTTTT.

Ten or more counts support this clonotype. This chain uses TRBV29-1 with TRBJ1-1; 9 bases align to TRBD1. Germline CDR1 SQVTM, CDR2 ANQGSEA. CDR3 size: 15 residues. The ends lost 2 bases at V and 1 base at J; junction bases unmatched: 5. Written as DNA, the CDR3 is TGCAGCGTTGAAAGGGACAGGGTGCCGAACACTGAAGCTTTCTTT. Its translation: CSVERDRVPNTEAFF.

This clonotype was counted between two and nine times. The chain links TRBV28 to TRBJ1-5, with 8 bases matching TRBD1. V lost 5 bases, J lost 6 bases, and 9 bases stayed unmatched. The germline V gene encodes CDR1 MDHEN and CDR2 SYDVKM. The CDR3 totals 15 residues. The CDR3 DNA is TGTGCCAGCAGTCCCACAGGACAGGGAAGTCAGCCCCAGCATTTT. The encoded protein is CASSPTGQGSQPQHF.

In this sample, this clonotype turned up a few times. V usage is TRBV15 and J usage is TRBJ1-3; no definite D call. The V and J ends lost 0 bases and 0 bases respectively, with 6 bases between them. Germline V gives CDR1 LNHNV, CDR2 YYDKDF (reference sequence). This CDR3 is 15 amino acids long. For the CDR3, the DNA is TGTGCCACCAGCAGAGAGCGAAACTCTGGAAACACCATATATTTT. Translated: CATSRERNSGNTIYF.

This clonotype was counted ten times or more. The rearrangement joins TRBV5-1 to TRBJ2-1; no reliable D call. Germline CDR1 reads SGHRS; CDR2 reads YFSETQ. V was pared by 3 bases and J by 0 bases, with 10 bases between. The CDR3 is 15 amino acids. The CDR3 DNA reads TGCGCCAGCAGCTCGTACGGCAGCTCCTACAATGAGCAGTTCTTC. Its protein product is CASSSYGSSYNEQFF. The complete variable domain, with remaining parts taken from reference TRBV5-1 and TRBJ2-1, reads KAGVTQTPRYLIKTRGQQVTLSCSPISGHRSVSWYQQTPGQGLQFLFEYFSETQRNKGNFPGRFSGRQFSNSRSEMNVSTLELGDSALYLCASSSYGSSYNEQFFGPGTRLTVL.

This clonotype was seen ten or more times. CDR3 region: CATSSVRGQHSNQPQHF. CDR3 nucleotides: TGTGCCACCAGCAGCGTGAGGGGACAGCATAGCAATCAGCCCCAGCATTTT. This chain links TRBV15 with TRBJ1-5; 7 nucleotides match TRBD1. The trim removed 3 bases at V and 0 bases at J, leaving 8 bases unmatched. This CDR3 is built from 17 residues. The germline V gene encodes CDR1 LNHNV and CDR2 YYDKDF (reference sequence).

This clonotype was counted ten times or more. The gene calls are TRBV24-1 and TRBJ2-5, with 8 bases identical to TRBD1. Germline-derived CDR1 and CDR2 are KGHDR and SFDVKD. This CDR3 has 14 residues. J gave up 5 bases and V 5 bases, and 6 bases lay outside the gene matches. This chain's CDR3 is CATSAGQGTETQYF. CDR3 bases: TGTGCCACCAGTGCAGGACAGGGAACGGAGACCCAGTACTTC.

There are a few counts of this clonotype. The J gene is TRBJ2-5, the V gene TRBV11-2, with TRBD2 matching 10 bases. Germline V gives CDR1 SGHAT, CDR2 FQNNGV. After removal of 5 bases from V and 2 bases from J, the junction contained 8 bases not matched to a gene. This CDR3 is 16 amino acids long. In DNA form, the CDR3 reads TGTGCCAGCAGCACCATCATAGCGGGAGGACAAGAGACCCAGTACTTC. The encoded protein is CASSTIIAGGQETQYF.

The CDR3 region is CASSLWRGADTGELFF. The CDR3 DNA is TGTGCCAGCAGTTTATGGAGAGGGGCGGACACCGGGGAGCTGTTTTTT. The J gene is TRBJ2-2, the V gene TRBV28; D tentatively fits TRBD1 or TRBD2 (5 bases each). The CDR3 is 16 residues long. Trimming took 0 bases from V and 3 from J, leaving 11 bases between them. Germline CDR1 is MDHEN and CDR2 is SYDVKM.

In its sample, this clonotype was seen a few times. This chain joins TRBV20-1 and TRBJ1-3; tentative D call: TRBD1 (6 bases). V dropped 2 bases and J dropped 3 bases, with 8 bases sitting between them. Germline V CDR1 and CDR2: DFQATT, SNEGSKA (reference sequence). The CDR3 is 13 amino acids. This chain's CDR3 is CSARRGYGNTIYF. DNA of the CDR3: TGCAGTGCTAGAAGGGGGTATGGAAACACCATATATTTT.

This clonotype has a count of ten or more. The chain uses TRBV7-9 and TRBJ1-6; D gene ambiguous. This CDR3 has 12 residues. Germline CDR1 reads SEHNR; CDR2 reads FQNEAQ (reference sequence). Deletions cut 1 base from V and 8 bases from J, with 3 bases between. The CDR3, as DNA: TGTGCCAGCAGCTTAGTGGATTCACCCCTCCACTTT. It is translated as CASSLVDSPLHF.

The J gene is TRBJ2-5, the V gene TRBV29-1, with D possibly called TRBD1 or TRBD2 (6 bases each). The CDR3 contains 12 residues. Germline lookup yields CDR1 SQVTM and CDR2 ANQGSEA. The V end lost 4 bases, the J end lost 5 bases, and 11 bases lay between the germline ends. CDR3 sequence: CSVGRRGETQYF. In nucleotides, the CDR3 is TGCAGCGTTGGGCGGAGGGGGGAGACCCAGTACTTC. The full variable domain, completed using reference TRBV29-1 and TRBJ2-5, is SAVISQKPSRDICQRGTSLTIQCQVDSQVTMMFWYRQQPGQSLTLIATANQGSEATYESGFVIDKFPISRPNLTFSTLTVSNMSPEDSSIYLCSVGRRGETQYFGPGTRLLVL.

The CDR3 sequence is CASMMGVSTGELFF. In DNA form, the CDR3 reads TGCGCCAGCATGATGGGAGTAAGCACCGGGGAGCTGTTTTTT. V and J are TRBV5-1 and TRBJ2-2, with TRBD2 as a possible D gene (5 bases). The germline CDR1 and CDR2 sequences are SGHRS and YFSETQ. V lost 6 bases and J 4 bases, leaving 13 bases between the germline ends. The CDR3 length is 14 residues.

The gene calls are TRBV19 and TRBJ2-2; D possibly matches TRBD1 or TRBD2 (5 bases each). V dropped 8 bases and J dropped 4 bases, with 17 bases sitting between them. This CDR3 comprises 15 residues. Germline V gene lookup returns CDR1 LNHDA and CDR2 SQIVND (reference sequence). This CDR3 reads CASASLSGGTGELFF. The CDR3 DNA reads TGTGCCAGTGCTAGTCTGAGTGGGGGCACCGGGGAGCTGTTTTTT.

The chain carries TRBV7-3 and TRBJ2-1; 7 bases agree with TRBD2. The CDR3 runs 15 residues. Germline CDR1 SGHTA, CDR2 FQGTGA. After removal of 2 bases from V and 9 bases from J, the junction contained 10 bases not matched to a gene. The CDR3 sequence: CASSLQGPSGGEQFF. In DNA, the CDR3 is TGTGCCAGCAGCTTACAGGGTCCTAGCGGTGGTGAGCAGTTCTTC.